This TCR beta chain was obtained from a study of OX40 agonist ivuxolimab in advanced cancers. Study information: Six ivuxolimab dose levels, 0.01 to 10 mg/kg, were given intravenously every 2 weeks. Each dose-escalation patient presented with hepatocellular carcinoma, melanoma, renal cell or head and neck cancer.

A word on this clone: The target antigen is unknown.

Data came from immunoSEQ multiplex PCR; TCRdb stores just in-frame clones and leaves some out. The sample consists of about 19,000 clones, 83% of them appearing once. Drawing of blood for sampling happened at baseline, at cycle 4 day 1, and at cycle 7 day 1. This CDR3 has 14 residues. V lost 4 bases and J lost 5; bases outside the gene matches: 1. Germline V gives CDR1 PRHDT, CDR2 FYEKMQ (reference sequence). General observations from the study: Antigen specificity was not determined for the expanded peripheral T cells.

The V call is TRBV13, the J call TRBJ1-6; 8 bases are a match to TRBD1. Sequencing used CD4+ or CD8+ T cells sorted from blood, obtained in a trial of the OX40 agonist ivuxolimab. The receptor was derived from an adult with an advanced solid tumor such as melanoma, head and neck, liver or kidney cancer. The CDR3 loop is CASSWTGHNSPLHF. CDR3 coding DNA: TGTGCCAGCAGCTGGACAGGGCATAATTCACCCCTCCACTTT.